This T cell receptor (beta chain) is drawn from a study of identical twins. V was trimmed by 5 bases and J by 1 base, leaving 10 bases between them. Germline V lookup: CDR1 GTSNPN, CDR2 SVGIG (reference sequence). The CDR3 sequence is 13 residues long. Broader study findings: Out-of-frame sharing of TCR alpha in monozygotic twins was underestimated by models. Twin-shared out-of-frame alpha sequences were enriched for low generation probability. Partly confounded zero-insertion analyses could result from invariant MAIT and iNKT cells.

Regarding this clonotype: The antigen remains unidentified.

TCRdb reanalysed the 5' RACE reads using MiXCR and keeps one entry per CDR3 protein. Of hundreds of thousands of distinct CDR3 sequences listed, over 8.5% are singletons. Separately, the same data were catalogued under a study of yellow fever vaccine responses in identical twins.

This receptor was obtained from a woman aged 18-29 years in good health. The material sequenced was CD8+ T cells sorted from blood. The chain is built from TRBV30 and TRBJ2-3, with a possible D match to TRBD2 (6 bases). CDR3 in DNA: TGTGCCTGGGCCGGGAGAGGCACAGATACGCAGTATTTT. Its protein product is CAWAGRGTDTQYF.